This T cell receptor beta chain stems from a study of Graves' ophthalmopathy and Graves' hyperthyroidism. Ophthalmopathy cases showed moderate-to-severe activity, scoring CAS ≥3 and NOSPECS ≥4, with duration under 3 months. Establishment of the diagnosis relied upon clinical symptoms, serum thyroxine, TRAb, thyroid ultrasound and orbital computed tomography. V gave up 6 bases and J gave up 13 bases; unmatched junction bases: 9. The CDR3 consists of 13 residues. Germline assignment: CDR1 SQVTM and CDR2 ANQGSEA. Using RNA transcripts, the TCR beta CDR3 regions were amplified. The first round was an RT-PCR with HTBI primers, and the second round was a multiplex PCR. One entry per CDR3 protein, called by TCRdb with MiXCR from the multiplex PCR reads. This table has 650,000 to 900,000 distinct CDR3 sequences, 40% appearing once.

Sequencing used peripheral blood. This chain uses TRBV29-1 with TRBJ1-6; 10 nucleotides line up with TRBD1. The origin of this receptor is an adult man with Graves' ophthalmopathy. CDR3 bases: TGCAGCGTGAGACAGGGGGCCAGTCAGCCCCTCCACTTT. It yields the protein CSVRQGASQPLHF.